The subject of this entry is one T cell receptor (beta chain). Sequencing was performed with immunoSEQ multiplex PCR; in TCRdb, only in-frame clones are kept and a portion is missing. Seen here are 150,000 or so clones, about 88% observed once, and the top ten hold 12%. The data originate from a study of radiation and T cells in renal cell carcinoma. In the study overall: Nephrectomy followed 15 Gy stereotactic body radiation by 4 weeks.

The CDR3 sequence is 16 residues long. Trimming stripped 1 base from V and 3 bases from J, with 13 bases between. Germline CDR1 SGHKS, CDR2 YYEKEE (reference sequence). The time point: baseline pretreatment blood. Treatment described: 15 Gy SBRT to primary tumor, nephrectomy 4 weeks later. After SBRT, blood was collected at 2 and 4 weeks, plus baseline. This renal cell carcinoma was of the clear cell type. The source was blood, collected from a patient whose treatment included radiotherapy and nephrectomy. The rearrangement joins TRBV5-5 to TRBJ2-2; D possibly corresponds to TRBD1 (5 bases). The receptor's source is a woman between 45 and 65 years old with renal cell carcinoma. CDR3 residues: CASSLFPGPDTGELFF. The DNA for the CDR3 is TGTGCCAGCAGCTTGTTCCCAGGGCCGGACACCGGGGAGCTGTTTTTT.